The 12 T cell receptor beta chains in this list originate from one sample, sequenced in a study of T cell repertoires in cytomegalovirus infection. MiXCR, run by TCRdb on the reads, gives a single entry per CDR3 protein. This sample carries fewer than 700,000 distinct CDR3 sequences, roughly a quarter of them seen once, and the ten largest clones take roughly 8%. Sequencing input: CD8+ T cells from PBMCs. Every receptor here comes from a human donor in good health (CMV status not recorded). Some clones in this sample may be carry-over from other donors' samples.

This clonotype showed up just a few times. The gene calls are TRBV27 and TRBJ2-2; D possibly corresponds to TRBD2 (6 bases). This CDR3 comprises 13 residues. CDR1 and CDR2 from the germline V gene are MNHEY and SMNVEV (reference sequence). The V gene lost 3 bases and the J gene lost 10 bases, with 12 bases spanning the gap. The CDR3 region is CASSFLGGAELFF. The CDR3 nucleotides read TGTGCCAGCAGTTTCCTGGGGGGAGCGGAGCTGTTTTTT.

This clonotype has a handful of counts. Germline is not matched at one junction end, which may reflect a read error. This rearrangement joins TRBV7-6 to TRBJ1-3; TRBD1 might be the D (5 bases). CDR1 SGHVS and CDR2 FNYEAQ come from the germline V gene. The CDR3 runs 16 residues. The CDR3 reads CASSPELGGSGNTIYF. The CDR3 nucleotides are TGTGCTAGCAGCCCCGAATTGGGGGGATCTGGAAACACCATATATTTT. Complete variable domain (other parts from reference TRBV7-6 and TRBJ1-3): GAGVSQSPRYKVTKRGQDVALRCDPISGHVSLYWYRQALGQGPEFLTYFNYEAQQDKSGLPNDRFSAERPEGSISTLTIQRTEQRDSAMYRCASSPELGGSGNTIYFGEGSWLTVV.

This clonotype was counted only a few times. This chain joins TRBV28 and TRBJ2-2; D call uncertain. The germline V and J ends were trimmed by 5 bases and 6 bases, with 19 bases remaining between them. Per germline, CDR1 MDHEN and CDR2 SYDVKM. The CDR3 extends over 16 amino acids. CDR3 residues: CASSTPDGSKAGELFF. The CDR3 nucleotides read TGTGCCAGCAGTACCCCTGACGGTAGTAAGGCCGGGGAGCTGTTTTTT.

In its sample, this clonotype was seen many times. The chain combines TRBV12-5 with TRBJ2-5; 12 bases are a match to TRBD1. The junction had 6 bases not matched to a gene; V was cut back by 3 bases and J by 4 bases. Germline V gives CDR1 LGHNT, CDR2 FRNRAP. This CDR3 is built from 16 residues. CDR3 protein: CASGFPGTGGLETQYF. The CDR3 DNA reads as TGTGCTAGTGGTTTCCCCGGGACAGGGGGCCTAGAGACCCAGTACTTC. Full variable domain (missing parts from reference TRBV12-5 and TRBJ2-5): DARVTQTPRHKVTEMGQEVTMRCQPILGHNTVFWYRQTMMQGLELLAYFRNRAPLDDSGMPKDRFSAEMPDATLATLKIQPSEPRDSAVYFCASGFPGTGGLETQYFGPGTRLLVL.

V usage is TRBV6-5 and J usage is TRBJ2-1; D is perhaps TRBD1 or TRBD2 (6 bases each). There are 17 residues in the CDR3. Germline CDR1 is MNHEY and CDR2 is SVGAGI. V was clipped by 2 bases and J by 2 bases, with 16 bases between them. CDR3 sequence (DNA): TGTGCCAGCAGTTACGGGCTGGGGGGCCTGACCTACAATGAGCAGTTCTTC. Translating it yields CASSYGLGGLTYNEQFF.

This clonotype has ten or more counts. CDR3 sequence (DNA): TGTGCCAGCAGCTTAGCCTACAGGGGGTCGAGCTACAATGAGCAGTTCTTC. The encoded protein is CASSLAYRGSSYNEQFF. The chain links TRBV7-2 to TRBJ2-1, with 8 positions matching TRBD1. V shed 0 bases and J 3 bases; nucleotides not matched to a gene: 7. Germline CDR1 reads SGHTA; CDR2 reads FQGNSA. The length of the CDR3 is 17 residues.

V is TRBV7-9 and J is TRBJ1-1; possible D gene TRBD1, 5 bases. The CDR3 extends over 14 amino acids. The germline V gene has CDR1 SEHNR and CDR2 FQNEAQ (reference sequence). Trimming took off 7 bases at V and 2 bases at J, with 14 bases between the two ends. CDR3 DNA: TGTGCCAGCACCACTGGGGGGAGAAACACTGAAGCTTTCTTT. Encoded protein: CASTTGGRNTEAFF.

The J gene is TRBJ1-1, the V gene TRBV15; D remains ambiguous. Germline CDR1 is LNHNV and CDR2 is YYDKDF (reference sequence). CDR3 length: 17 amino acids. V lost 0 bases and J 1 base, leaving 15 bases between the germline ends. CDR3 region: CATSRDRWGRGNTEAFF. CDR3 nucleotides: TGTGCCACCAGCAGAGATCGGTGGGGTCGGGGGAACACTGAAGCTTTCTTT.

This chain connects TRBV13 to TRBJ1-3; D perhaps matches TRBD1 (5 bases). The CDR3 sequence is 13 residues long. Trimming removed 5 bases from V and 7 bases from J, with 12 bases in between. Germline V lookup: CDR1 PRHDT, CDR2 FYEKMQ (reference sequence). In DNA, the CDR3 is TGTGCCAGCAGCCGGAGTTGGGACAACACCATATATTTT. Encoded protein: CASSRSWDNTIYF.

V usage is TRBV7-9 and J usage is TRBJ1-1; D gene uncertain. Trimming shortened V by 5 bases and J by 0 bases, and 10 bases separated the two germline ends. Germline V gives CDR1 SEHNR, CDR2 FQNEAQ (reference sequence). CDR3 length equals 14 residues. The CDR3: CASSPFPLNTEAFF. Here the CDR3 DNA reads TGTGCCAGCAGCCCCTTCCCTCTGAACACTGAAGCTTTCTTT.

The genes are TRBV7-9 and TRBJ1-1; no reliable D call. The germline V gene encodes CDR1 SEHNR and CDR2 FQNEAQ (reference sequence). The CDR3 length is 13 residues. V was clipped by 1 base and J by 11 bases, with 14 bases between them. The CDR3 nucleotides read TGTGCCAGCAGCTTAGTAGGTGGTGACTGGGCTTTCTTT. Translation: CASSLVGGDWAFF.

In this sample, this clonotype turned up a few times. J is TRBJ2-3 and V is TRBV28; D is undetermined. The CDR3 has 13 residues. The germline V gene encodes CDR1 MDHEN and CDR2 SYDVKM. V was cut by 2 bases and J by 6 bases, with 9 bases left in between. The CDR3 nucleotides are TGTGCCAGCAGTTTAGGCTCCAAGGATACGCAGTATTTT. Protein: CASSLGSKDTQYF.